One and the same sample provided the 5 T cell receptor beta chains below, sequenced in a study of blood T cell repertoires in COVID-19 (TCRdb year 2020). The receptor library was made with the immunoSEQ multiplex PCR assay. TCRdb took over this immuneACCESS table, retaining in-frame rearrangements with V and J assigned. Such tables are incomplete; in checked studies, under half of the missing clones stem from an unresolved V gene, and the remainder is unexplained. Within this sample are some 74,000 clones, with 60% to 80% of them counted one time only. The top ten clones comprise approximately 12% of the sample. The specimen was peripheral blood. The source is a human donor in a cohort sampled during active COVID-19.

The gene calls are TRBV14 and TRBJ1-2, with D hard to call. The CDR3 is made up of 15 amino acids. V was shortened by 4 bases and J by 0 bases, with 12 bases between the two germline ends. CDR1 and CDR2 (germline): SGHDN, FVKESK. The CDR3 region is CASSRNSYPNYGYTF. DNA of the CDR3: TGTGCCAGCAGCCGAAACAGCTATCCTAACTATGGCTACACCTTC.

The rearrangement uses TRBV7-9 and TRBJ1-3, with a tentative D call TRBD1 (6 bases). V lost 9 bases and J 4 bases, leaving 13 bases between the germline ends. The CDR3 is 13 amino acids. CDR1 is SEHNR, CDR2 FQNEAQ, per germline (reference sequence). CDR3 nucleotide sequence: TGTGCCAGGGGCAACGGGACAGGAAACACCATATATTTT. It is translated as CARGNGTGNTIYF.

This chain links TRBV9 with TRBJ2-1; 9 nucleotides match TRBD2. There are 16 residues in the CDR3. J lost 4 bases, V lost 4 bases, and 9 bases had no gene match. From germline, CDR1 is SGDLS and CDR2 YYNGEE. The CDR3 sequence: CASSRTLAGSYNEQFF. CDR3 nucleotide sequence: TGTGCCAGCAGCCGAACTCTAGCGGGGAGTTACAATGAGCAGTTCTTC.

The chain links TRBV11-2 to TRBJ2-5; 8 nucleotides line up with TRBD2. The CDR3 loop spans 17 amino acids. Trimming took 5 bases from V and 5 from J; bases not matched to a gene: 16. The germline CDR1 and CDR2 sequences are SGHAT and FQNNGV. The CDR3 here is CASSPNSGVAGMETQYF. The CDR3 DNA sequence: TGTGCCAGCAGCCCCAATTCCGGGGTAGCGGGGATGGAGACCCAGTACTTC.

The V gene is TRBV5-5, the J gene TRBJ2-7; D unclear. V was cut by 1 base and J by 6 bases, with 17 bases left in between. The CDR3 length is 15 residues. Germline assignment: CDR1 SGHKS and CDR2 YYEKEE (reference sequence). The CDR3 here is CASSLMVGPRSEQYV. DNA for the CDR3: TGTGCCAGCAGCTTGATGGTAGGCCCGAGGTCCGAGCAGTACGTC.